This TCR beta chain appears in the sequencing data of a study of cytomegalovirus exposure and HLA in healthy donors. Whole-study context: The early release's HLA-typed donors yielded 65 million to 85 million unique TCRs.

Both 60 Vbeta primers and 13 Jbeta primers went into the PCR. Only in-frame clones appear in the TCRdb table, and some are missing; sequencing was by immunoSEQ multiplex PCR. This table holds approximately 160,000 clones, more than 75% found once. The receptor was isolated from a girl aged 10 to 17 in good health and CMV-seropositive. The sequenced sample consisted of PBMCs.

The CDR3 nucleotides are TGCGCCAGCAGTGCGGCCACGGAGAGCAATGAGCAGTTCTTC. The encoded protein is CASSAATESNEQFF. This sequence joins TRBV10-2 and TRBJ2-1, with D uncertain. CDR1 and CDR2 from the germline V gene are WSHSY and SAAADI. CDR3 length equals 14 residues. With 4 bases removed from V and 6 bases from J, the gap between germline ends came to 13 bases.